One and the same sample provided the 29 T cell receptor beta chains below, sequenced in a study of blood T cells in healthy people across ages. Using a J-beta primer mix together with a sample-barcoded 5' primer, a second PCR was run for roughly 7 to 11 cycles. MiXCR, applied by TCRdb to the 5' RACE reads, yields one record per CDR3 protein. The sample has roughly 650,000 distinct CDR3 sequences; roughly 32% are singletons. The sequenced sample was blood. The receptors come from a woman aged 80 or older in good health.

This clonotype came up many times. This CDR3 reads CASSQQGNLGNQPQHF. The CDR3 DNA follows: TGTGCCAGCAGTCAACAGGGGAATCTGGGCAATCAGCCCCAGCATTTT. The chain joins TRBV2 to TRBJ1-5, with TRBD1 matching 7 bases. Trimming at V came to 5 bases and at J to 2 bases, leaving 9 bases not matched to a gene. The CDR3 is 16 residues long. Germline V gives CDR1 SNHLY, CDR2 FYNNEI. The full variable domain, completed using reference TRBV2 and TRBJ1-5, is EPEVTQTPSHQVTQMGQEVILRCVPISNHLYFYWYRQILGQKVEFLVSFYNNEISEKSEIFDDQFSVERPDGSNFTLKIRSTKLEDSAMYFCASSQQGNLGNQPQHFGDGTRLSIL.

The sample holds many counts of this clonotype. A much bigger clone sits one base away, suggesting this may be a read error. The chain couples TRBV20-1 to TRBJ2-3; D not certain. CDR1 and CDR2 (germline): DFQATT, SNEGSKA (reference sequence). The CDR3 runs 13 residues. V lost 1 base to trimming and J lost 5 bases, with 10 bases between them. The CDR3 reads CSARVGGGDTQYF. The DNA of the CDR3 is TGCAGTGCTAGAGTTGGTGGTGGAGATACGCAGTATTTT.

The V call is TRBV20-1, the J call TRBJ1-5; unclear D gene. This CDR3 contains 16 residues. Germline V gene data show CDR1 as DFQATT and CDR2 as SNEGSKA (reference sequence). V was clipped by 5 bases and J by 0 bases, with 17 bases between them. Here the CDR3 DNA reads TGCAGTGCTCTCTGGGGTCAGGTCAATAGCAATCAGCCCCAGCATTTT. This sequence encodes CSALWGQVNSNQPQHF.

This clonotype was observed at least ten times. The V and J genes are TRBV5-5 and TRBJ2-7; D possibly corresponds to TRBD2 (5 bases). The CDR3 covers 15 residues. Per the germline V gene, CDR1 is SGHKS and CDR2 is YYEKEE (reference sequence). V gave up 2 bases and J gave up 5 bases, with 17 bases separating them. The CDR3 loop is CASSFSLTSYHEQYF. As DNA, the CDR3 is TGTGCCAGCAGCTTCTCCCTTACTAGTTACCACGAGCAGTACTTC.

Concerning this clonotype itself: With a much larger clone just one base away, this may be a read error. V gene TRBV4-2 combines with J gene TRBJ2-1, with TRBD2 matching 8 bases. CDR3 length: 17 residues. CDR1 is LGHNA, CDR2 YNFKEQ, per germline. The CDR3 is CASSQEGRGGPSNERFF. The CDR3 region has the DNA TGTGCCAGCAGCCAAGAGGGCCGGGGGGGCCCCAGTAATGAGCGGTTCTTC.

This clonotype has just a few counts. The chain recombines TRBV19 with TRBJ2-1; D gene unclear. This CDR3 is 13 amino acids long. Trimming took 4 bases from V and 10 from J, leaving 14 bases between them. Germline V gene sequence: CDR1 LNHDA, CDR2 SQIVND (reference sequence). In DNA form, the CDR3 reads TGTGCCAGTAGTACCCAGCTTAGTAGCGAGCAGTTCTTC. Protein product: CASSTQLSSEQFF.

This clonotype was seen many times. J is TRBJ2-7 and V is TRBV28; 10 positions match TRBD1. The CDR3 sequence is 18 residues long. Trimming took 3 bases from V and 2 from J; bases not matched to a gene: 13. Germline V gene lookup returns CDR1 MDHEN and CDR2 SYDVKM. The CDR3 bases are TGTGCCAGCAGTTTTTTTTCGCGGGGGACAGGGGTAACCTACGAGCAGTACTTC. Amino acid sequence: CASSFFSRGTGVTYEQYF.

Concerning this clonotype: A much larger clone lies one base from this, so it may be a read error. The rearrangement joins TRBV6-1 to TRBJ2-5; 8 positions agree with TRBD1. The CDR3 consists of 15 residues. CDR1 MNHNS and CDR2 SASEGT come from the germline V gene. The CDR3 region is CAGRAPGQGRETQYF. In nucleotides, the CDR3 is TGTGCCGGCAGGGCCCCCGGACAGGGACGAGAGACCCAGTACTTC.

CDR3 protein: CASSLYRTGLFF. The CDR3 DNA sequence: TGTGCCAGCAGTTTATATAGGACAGGACTGTTTTTT. The V call is TRBV28, the J call TRBJ1-4; 7 bases are a match to TRBD1. This CDR3 is built from 12 residues. From germline, CDR1 is MDHEN and CDR2 SYDVKM. With 1 base clipped from V and 13 bases from J, the junction kept 3 bases outside the gene matches.

A few counts support this clonotype. The CDR3 loop reads CASSHQILQQGNIQYF. The CDR3 coding sequence is TGCGCCAGCAGTCACCAAATCCTTCAACAGGGAAACATTCAGTACTTC. The rearrangement joins TRBV23-1 to TRBJ2-7; a possible D gene is TRBD1 (6 bases). The J call may be mistaken, given a closer DNA end match to TRBJ2-4. TRBV23-1 is flagged as an ORF with uncertain function. The CDR3 consists of 16 residues.

This rearrangement joins TRBV4-2 to TRBJ1-4; 7 bases align to TRBD1. The germline V gene encodes CDR1 LGHNA and CDR2 YNFKEQ. There are 16 residues in the CDR3. Unmatched junction bases numbered 8, after V lost 0 bases and J lost 7 bases. DNA for the CDR3: TGTGCCAGCAGCCAAGAGATCAGGACAGGAGGTGAAAAACTGTTTTTT. Its protein product is CASSQEIRTGGEKLFF.

Notes on this clonotype: This may be a read error: a much more frequent sequence differs by one nucleotide. It is likely a read error, because the conserved phenylalanine at the end of the CDR3 is missing. The V and J genes are TRBV7-3 and TRBJ2-1; D not resolved. This CDR3 contains 15 residues. Trimming removed 5 bases from V and 0 bases from J, with 11 bases in between. Germline V gene lookup returns CDR1 SGHTA and CDR2 FQGTGA. The CDR3 DNA reads as TGTGCCAGCAGCCCCCAGCTGTCCTCCTACAATGAGCAGTTCTGC. This encodes CASSPQLSSYNEQFC.

Regarding this clonotype: A much larger clone lies a single base off, so this may be a read error. The CDR3 ends on some other residue instead of the conserved phenylalanine or tryptophan, so this is likely a read error. The V and J genes are TRBV20-1 and TRBJ1-2, with 8 bases that match TRBD1. The CDR3 length is 13 residues. The germline V gene encodes CDR1 DFQATT and CDR2 SNEGSKA (reference sequence). The ends lost 5 bases at V and 3 bases at J; junction bases unmatched: 5. CDR3 nucleotide sequence: TGCAGTGCTGACCCAGGGGGCGACTATGGCTACACCTGC. Protein: CSADPGGDYGYTC.

This clonotype was counted at least ten times. V gene TRBV5-6 combines with J gene TRBJ2-3; TRBD2 aligns across 7 bases. Germline V gene sequence: CDR1 SGHDT, CDR2 YYEEEE. Trimming removed 4 bases from V and 1 base from J; junction bases left unmatched: 6. The CDR3 extends over 15 amino acids. CDR3 residues: CASSPMGLRTDTQYF. The CDR3 DNA reads TGTGCCAGCAGCCCCATGGGACTACGCACAGATACGCAGTATTTT.

This clonotype was seen a few times. A read error may be the cause here, since a much bigger clone is one base away. The CDR3 end shows no conserved phenylalanine or tryptophan, and so a read error is likely. V gene TRBV20-1 combines with J gene TRBJ2-3; the D is unclear. Trimming took 2 bases from V and 5 from J, leaving 11 bases between them. CDR1 and CDR2 from the germline V gene are DFQATT and SNEGSKA (reference sequence). This CDR3 spans 13 amino acids. CDR3 in DNA: TGCAGTGCTAGAAAGTCCGGCGTAGATACGCAGTATTGT. Protein sequence: CSARKSGVDTQYC.

The V gene is TRBV7-9, the J gene TRBJ2-7, with D perhaps TRBD2 (5 bases). Germline CDR1 reads SEHNR; CDR2 reads FQNEAQ (reference sequence). The CDR3 has 14 amino acids. V was clipped by 5 bases and J by 4 bases, with 15 bases between them. CDR3 in DNA: TGTGCCAGCAGCCCCGCGGTCTCGGGATACGAGCAGTACTTC. Its translation is CASSPAVSGYEQYF. The full variable domain, its missing parts supplied by reference TRBV7-9 and TRBJ2-7, is DTGVSQNPRHKITKRGQNVTFRCDPISEHNRLYWYRQTLGQGPEFLTYFQNEAQLEKSRLLSDRFSAERPKGSFSTLEIQRTEQGDSAMYLCASSPAVSGYEQYFGPGTRLTVT.

The J gene is TRBJ2-1, the V gene TRBV6-5; TRBD2 matches 8 bases. From germline, CDR1 is MNHEY and CDR2 SVGAGI. The V and J ends lost 0 bases and 8 bases, in that order; junction bases with no gene match: 3. CDR3 length: 14 residues. CDR3: CASSYSYGRDEQFF. CDR3 nucleotide sequence: TGTGCCAGCAGTTACTCGTACGGGAGGGATGAGCAGTTCTTC.

Concerning this clonotype: One base away lies a much larger clone, so this may be a sequencing read error. J is TRBJ2-5 and V is TRBV7-2, with D uncertain. The CDR3 is 12 amino acids. Germline V gives CDR1 SGHTA, CDR2 FQGNSA. The V and J ends lost 5 bases and 11 bases respectively, with 15 bases between them. This chain's CDR3 is CASSLSTNEQYF. The CDR3 DNA reads as TGTGCCAGCAGCCTAAGTACCAATGAGCAGTACTTC.

On this clonotype itself: A much larger clone sits a single nucleotide away, making a read error possible. CDR3 residues: CSVEGLGRVGTDTQYF. The CDR3 nucleotides are TGCAGCGTTGAAGGTTTAGGCAGGGTGGGGACAGATACGCAGTATTTT. This sequence joins TRBV29-1 and TRBJ2-3; D is perhaps TRBD1 (5 bases). The CDR3 contains 16 residues. Germline CDR1 reads SQVTM; CDR2 reads ANQGSEA. V lost 1 base, J lost 3 bases, and 17 bases lay in between.

With regard to this clonotype: A much bigger clone sits one base away, suggesting this may be a read error. CDR3 amino acids: CRASSSGGRREQFF. Written as DNA, the CDR3 is TGCAGAGCTTCATCTAGCGGGGGGCGGCGGGAGCAGTTCTTC. V gene TRBV20-1 combines with J gene TRBJ2-1, with TRBD2 matching over 11 bases. Germline V gene data show CDR1 as DFQATT and CDR2 as SNEGSKA (reference sequence). CDR3 length: 14 amino acids.

Details on this clonotype: In this CDR3 the conserved last residue, phenylalanine or tryptophan, is missing, so a read error is likely. The genes are TRBV7-2 and TRBJ2-1, with D maybe TRBD1 (6 bases). This CDR3 comprises 18 residues. CDR1 is SGHTA and CDR2 is FQGNSA in the germline V gene. Trimming left V 0 bases short and J 0 bases short, with 15 bases between. CDR3 residues: CASSLALAGEFSYNEQFS. The CDR3 DNA sequence: TGTGCCAGCAGCTTAGCGCTCGCAGGGGAATTCTCCTACAATGAGCAGTTCTCC.

This clonotype was detected many times. J is TRBJ2-4 and V is TRBV20-1; D unclear. With 0 bases removed from V and 1 base from J, the gap between germline ends came to 13 bases. This CDR3 has 16 amino acids. Germline loops: CDR1 DFQATT, CDR2 SNEGSKA (reference sequence). CDR3 bases: TGCAGTGCTAGAGAGCCGTGGTTTGGCGCCAAAAACATTCAGTACTTC. It codes for CSAREPWFGAKNIQYF.

In its sample, this clonotype was seen a few times. The chain recombines TRBV20-1 with TRBJ1-3, with a tentative D call TRBD1 (5 bases). Germline CDR1 DFQATT, CDR2 SNEGSKA (reference sequence). V lost 0 bases, J lost 3 bases, and 18 bases lay in between. This CDR3 is built from 17 residues. CDR3 in DNA: TGCAGTGCTAGAGATTCGGCGGCAGGGCTGTATGGAAACACCATATATTTT. Translated, it gives CSARDSAAGLYGNTIYF.

This clonotype was seen ten or more times. The J gene is TRBJ2-1, the V gene TRBV7-9; D call uncertain. Per germline, CDR1 SEHNR and CDR2 FQNEAQ (reference sequence). This CDR3 contains 15 residues. Trimming stripped 5 bases from V and 0 bases from J, with 11 bases between. The chain's CDR3 is CASSNTASSYNEQFF. The CDR3 bases are TGTGCCAGCAGCAACACCGCCAGCTCCTACAATGAGCAGTTCTTC.

The table lists this clonotype with many counts. This rearrangement joins TRBV5-1 to TRBJ2-7; 7 bases match TRBD2. Trimming took 0 bases from V and 7 from J; bases not matched to a gene: 10. The CDR3 loop spans 15 amino acids. Germline V lookup: CDR1 SGHRS, CDR2 YFSETQ. The CDR3 region is CASSLGPGGEREQYF. CDR3 in DNA: TGCGCCAGCAGCTTGGGTCCGGGAGGTGAGCGGGAGCAGTACTTC.

The CDR3 spells CSARDLRGGATGELFF. CDR3 sequence (DNA): TGCAGTGCTAGAGATCTTAGGGGGGGGGCGACCGGGGAGCTGTTTTTT. This chain uses TRBV20-1 with TRBJ2-2; TRBD2 might be the D (7 bases). The germline V and J ends were trimmed by 0 bases and 5 bases, with 16 bases remaining between them. Germline CDR1 DFQATT, CDR2 SNEGSKA (reference sequence). The CDR3 runs 16 residues.

The table lists this clonotype with many counts. V is TRBV11-2 and J is TRBJ1-1; D is perhaps TRBD1 (5 bases). V was clipped by 8 bases and J by 4 bases, with 14 bases between them. CDR1 and CDR2 (germline): SGHAT, FQNNGV. The CDR3 totals 13 residues. CDR3 bases: TGTGCCAGCCGACTCAGGGAGCGCACTGAAGCTTTCTTT. This codes for CASRLRERTEAFF.

The V call is TRBV28, the J call TRBJ1-3, with D perhaps TRBD1 (6 bases). The germline V and J ends were trimmed by 3 bases and 2 bases, with 20 bases remaining between them. The germline V gene encodes CDR1 MDHEN and CDR2 SYDVKM. CDR3 size: 18 residues. CDR3: CASSFNRAGGRTGNTIYF. CDR3 bases: TGTGCCAGCAGTTTTAACAGGGCAGGCGGTCGAACTGGAAACACCATATATTTT.

The chain is built from TRBV9 and TRBJ1-2; 7 bases line up with TRBD1. V was clipped by 0 bases and J by 3 bases; unmatched bases: 5. There are 15 residues in the CDR3. The germline V gene has CDR1 SGDLS and CDR2 YYNGEE. The CDR3 nucleotides read TGTGCCAGCAGCGTAGGAGCAGGGACAGACTATGGCTACACCTTC. Its protein product is CASSVGAGTDYGYTF.